The TCR beta chain described here comes from a study of CD8 T cells in Susac syndrome. Study results and limitations: TCR sequencing and HLA analysis covered a relatively small number of individuals.

About this clonotype: Its antigen is not identified.

Germline V lookup: CDR1 SGHRS, CDR2 YFSETQ. Trimming took 0 bases from V and 4 from J, leaving 7 bases between them. CDR3 length: 13 residues. After extraction with the RNeasy kit, roughly 0.5 to 1 ug of the RNA was reverse transcribed using random hexamers. TCRdb re-analysed the immunoSEQ multiplex PCR reads in MiXCR, keeping a single row per CDR3 protein. The repertoire has over 150,000 distinct CDR3 sequences, roughly 94% of them found once; the top ten carry 0.099%. Sequencing was done on a sample of CD4+ T cells from PBMCs. The chain is built from TRBV5-1 and TRBJ2-5; D is possibly TRBD1 or TRBD2 (5 bases each). The clonotype was recovered from a human donor with Susac syndrome. The CDR3 DNA reads TGCGCCAGCAGCTTGGAGAGGGGAGAGACCCAGTACTTC. Translating it yields CASSLERGETQYF.